This TCR beta chain was found in a study of shared clonotypes between healthy human individuals. The protocol was immunoSEQ multiplex PCR, while the TCRdb copy is restricted to in-frame clones and leaves out a portion. The repertoire holds about 2.3 million clones, with around 90% as singletons. The J segment lost 7 bases and the V segment lost 4 bases, leaving 11 bases of the junction unmatched. This CDR3 has 15 amino acids. Germline V gives CDR1 SGHRS, CDR2 YFSETQ. The sequencing input was naive CD4+ T cells from PBMCs. Noted subset: CD45RA+ positively selected. This receptor was identified in a man in his late teens or twenties in good health. Some clones in this sample may be carry-over from other donors' samples. V is TRBV5-1 and J is TRBJ2-1, with 7 bases matching TRBD2. The CDR3 region has the DNA TGCGCCAGCAGCCGGGGGAGGGCGGGAGAGAATGAGCAGTTCTTC. Its translation is CASSRGRAGENEQFF.